This T cell receptor (beta chain) was identified in a study of cytomegalovirus exposure and HLA in healthy donors. Broader study findings: Donors were assumed by presence/absence analyses to have roughly uniform sequencing depth. Later, an analysis found that common viral pathogens appeared to be linked with several of the most significant clusters.

In the PCR, 60 Vbeta and 13 Jbeta primers were used. Profiling relied on immunoSEQ multiplex PCR, and the TCRdb table lists in-frame clones only, not all of them. The data hold more than 110,000 clones, with roughly 80% observed a single time. There are a few counts of this clone. Its target is not known. This receptor was obtained from a man aged 35-49 years in good health and CMV-seropositive. The sequenced material came from PBMCs.

The chain's CDR3 is CASSYSTRGDYGYTF. Here the CDR3 DNA reads TGTGCCAGCAGTTACTCCACCAGGGGGGACTATGGCTACACCTTC. This rearrangement joins TRBV6-5 to TRBJ1-2, with 7 bases aligning to TRBD1. The CDR3 has 15 amino acids. V trimming: 0 bases; J trimming: 3 bases; junction bases outside the gene matches: 4. Germline V gene lookup returns CDR1 MNHEY and CDR2 SVGAGI.